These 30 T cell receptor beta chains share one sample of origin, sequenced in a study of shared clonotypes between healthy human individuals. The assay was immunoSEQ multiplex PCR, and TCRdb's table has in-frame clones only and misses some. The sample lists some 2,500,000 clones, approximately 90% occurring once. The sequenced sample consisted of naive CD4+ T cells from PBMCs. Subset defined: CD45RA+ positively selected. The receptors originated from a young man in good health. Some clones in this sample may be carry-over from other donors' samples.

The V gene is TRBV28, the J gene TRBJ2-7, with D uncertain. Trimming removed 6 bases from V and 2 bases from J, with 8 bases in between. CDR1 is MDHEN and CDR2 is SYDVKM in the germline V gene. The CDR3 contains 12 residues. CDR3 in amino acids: CASSALTYEQYF. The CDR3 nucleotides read TGTGCCAGCAGCGCCCTTACCTACGAGCAGTACTTC.

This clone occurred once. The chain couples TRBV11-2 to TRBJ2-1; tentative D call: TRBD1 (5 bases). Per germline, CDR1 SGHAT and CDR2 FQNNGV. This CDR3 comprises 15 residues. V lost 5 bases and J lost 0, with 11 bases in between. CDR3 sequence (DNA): TGTGCCAGCAGCGCAACAGGAGCCTCCTACAATGAGCAGTTCTTC. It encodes CASSATGASYNEQFF.

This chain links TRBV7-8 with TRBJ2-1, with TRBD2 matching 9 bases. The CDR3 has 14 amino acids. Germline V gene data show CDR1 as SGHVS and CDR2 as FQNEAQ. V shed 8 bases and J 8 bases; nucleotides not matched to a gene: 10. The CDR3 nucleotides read TGTGCCAGCGACCAAGCGGGAGGTCAGGATGAGCAGTTCTTC. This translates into CASDQAGGQDEQFF.

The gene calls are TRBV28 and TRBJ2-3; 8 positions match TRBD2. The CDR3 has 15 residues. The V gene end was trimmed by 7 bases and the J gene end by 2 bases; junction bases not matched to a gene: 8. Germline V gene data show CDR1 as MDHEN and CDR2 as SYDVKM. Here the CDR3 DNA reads TGTGCCAGCATCCGGGGGGGACGACCCACAGATACGCAGTATTTT. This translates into CASIRGGRPTDTQYF. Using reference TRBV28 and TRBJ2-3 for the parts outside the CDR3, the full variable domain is DVKVTQSSRYLVKRTGEKVFLECVQDMDHENMFWYRQDPGLGLRLIYFSYDVKMKEKGDIPEGYSVSREKKERFSLILESASTNQTSMYLCASIRGGRPTDTQYFGPGTRLTVL.

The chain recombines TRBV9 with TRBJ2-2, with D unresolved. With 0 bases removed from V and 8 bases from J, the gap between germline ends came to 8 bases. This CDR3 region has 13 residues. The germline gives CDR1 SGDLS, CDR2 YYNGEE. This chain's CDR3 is CASSVEWYGELFF. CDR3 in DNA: TGTGCCAGCAGCGTAGAATGGTATGGGGAGCTGTTTTTT. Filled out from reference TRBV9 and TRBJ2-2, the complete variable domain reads DSGVTQTPKHLITATGQRVTLRCSPRSGDLSVYWYQQSLDQGLQFLIQYYNGEERAKGNILERFSAQQFPDLHSELNLSSLELGDSALYFCASSVEWYGELFFGEGSRLTVL.

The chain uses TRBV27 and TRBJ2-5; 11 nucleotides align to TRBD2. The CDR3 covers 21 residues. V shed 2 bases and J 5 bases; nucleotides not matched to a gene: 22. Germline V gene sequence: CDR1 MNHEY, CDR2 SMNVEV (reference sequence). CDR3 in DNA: TGTGCCAGCAGTTTAGCGACAGCCTTGAAGATTAGCGGGGGGGCCCGGGAGACCCAGTACTTC. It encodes CASSLATALKISGGARETQYF.

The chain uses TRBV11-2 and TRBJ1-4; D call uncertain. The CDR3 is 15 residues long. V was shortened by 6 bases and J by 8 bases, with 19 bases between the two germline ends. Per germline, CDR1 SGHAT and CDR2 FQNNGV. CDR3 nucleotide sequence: TGTGCCAGCAGTCCTCGGACGTCCCGATGGGAAAAACTGTTTTTT. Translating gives CASSPRTSRWEKLFF.

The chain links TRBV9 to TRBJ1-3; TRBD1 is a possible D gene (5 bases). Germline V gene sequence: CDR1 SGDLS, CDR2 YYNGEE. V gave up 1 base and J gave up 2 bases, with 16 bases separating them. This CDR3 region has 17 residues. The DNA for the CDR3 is TGTGCCAGCAGCGTACATCGGGAACTAGGGGCTGGAAACACCATATATTTT. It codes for CASSVHRELGAGNTIYF.

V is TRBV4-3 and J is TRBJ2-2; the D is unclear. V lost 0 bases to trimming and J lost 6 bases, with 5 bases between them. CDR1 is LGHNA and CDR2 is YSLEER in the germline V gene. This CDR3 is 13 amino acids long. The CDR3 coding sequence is TGCGCCAGCAGCCAAGAGCCTCCCGGGGAGCTGTTTTTT. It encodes CASSQEPPGELFF.

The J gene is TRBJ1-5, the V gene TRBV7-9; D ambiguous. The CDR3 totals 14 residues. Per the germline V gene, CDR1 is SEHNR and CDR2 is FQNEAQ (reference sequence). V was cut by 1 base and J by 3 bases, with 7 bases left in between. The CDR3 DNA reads TGTGCCAGCAGCTTAGACACAATCAATCAGCCCCAGCATTTT. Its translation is CASSLDTINQPQHF. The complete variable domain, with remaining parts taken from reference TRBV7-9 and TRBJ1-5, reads DTGVSQNPRHKITKRGQNVTFRCDPISEHNRLYWYRQTLGQGPEFLTYFQNEAQLEKSRLLSDRFSAERPKGSFSTLEIQRTEQGDSAMYLCASSLDTINQPQHFGDGTRLSIL.

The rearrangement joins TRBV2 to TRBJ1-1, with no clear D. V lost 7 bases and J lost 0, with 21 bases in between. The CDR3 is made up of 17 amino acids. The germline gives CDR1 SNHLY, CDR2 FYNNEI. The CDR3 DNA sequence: TGTGCCAGCATCCCCCCGGGCGCGGCACTAATGAACACTGAAGCTTTCTTT. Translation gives CASIPPGAALMNTEAFF. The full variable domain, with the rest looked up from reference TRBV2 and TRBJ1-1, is EPEVTQTPSHQVTQMGQEVILRCVPISNHLYFYWYRQILGQKVEFLVSFYNNEISEKSEIFDDQFSVERPDGSNFTLKIRSTKLEDSAMYFCASIPPGAALMNTEAFFGQGTRLTVV.

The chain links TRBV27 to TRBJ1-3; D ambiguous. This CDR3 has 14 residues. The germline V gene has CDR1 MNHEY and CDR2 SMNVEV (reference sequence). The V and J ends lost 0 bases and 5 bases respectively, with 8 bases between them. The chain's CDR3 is CASSLSGSRNTIYF. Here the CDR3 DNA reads TGTGCCAGCAGTTTATCGGGCAGCCGAAACACCATATATTTT.

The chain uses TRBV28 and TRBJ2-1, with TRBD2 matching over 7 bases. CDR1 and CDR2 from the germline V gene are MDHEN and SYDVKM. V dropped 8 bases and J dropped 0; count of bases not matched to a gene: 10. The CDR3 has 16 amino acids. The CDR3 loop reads CASHQRVAGSYNEQFF. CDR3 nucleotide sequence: TGTGCCAGCCACCAAAGGGTAGCGGGCTCCTACAATGAGCAGTTCTTC.

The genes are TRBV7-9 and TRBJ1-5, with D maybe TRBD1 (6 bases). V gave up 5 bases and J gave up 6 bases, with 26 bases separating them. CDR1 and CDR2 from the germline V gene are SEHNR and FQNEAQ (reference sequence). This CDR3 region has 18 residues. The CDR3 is CASSVAVPEAGVAQPQHF. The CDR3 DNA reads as TGTGCCAGCAGCGTCGCCGTTCCGGAGGCAGGGGTTGCTCAGCCCCAGCATTTT.

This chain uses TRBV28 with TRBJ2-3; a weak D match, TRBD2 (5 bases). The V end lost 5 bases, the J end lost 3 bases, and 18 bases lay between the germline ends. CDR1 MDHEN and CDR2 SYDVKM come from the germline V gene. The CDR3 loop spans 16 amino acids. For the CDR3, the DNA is TGTGCCAGCAGTCCCACTGTGTTCGGAGGTACAGATACGCAGTATTTT. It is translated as CASSPTVFGGTDTQYF.

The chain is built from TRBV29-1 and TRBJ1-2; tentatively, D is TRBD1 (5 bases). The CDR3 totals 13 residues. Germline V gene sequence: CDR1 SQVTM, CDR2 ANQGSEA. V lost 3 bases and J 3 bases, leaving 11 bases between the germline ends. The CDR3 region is CSVEGGGDYGYTF. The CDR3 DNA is TGCAGCGTTGAGGGGGGTGGGGACTATGGCTACACCTTC.

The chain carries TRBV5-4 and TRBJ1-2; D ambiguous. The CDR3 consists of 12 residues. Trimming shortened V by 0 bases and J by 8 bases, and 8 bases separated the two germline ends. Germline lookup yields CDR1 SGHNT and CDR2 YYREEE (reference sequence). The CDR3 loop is CASSLERVGYTF. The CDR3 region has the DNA TGTGCCAGCAGCTTGGAAAGGGTGGGCTACACCTTC.

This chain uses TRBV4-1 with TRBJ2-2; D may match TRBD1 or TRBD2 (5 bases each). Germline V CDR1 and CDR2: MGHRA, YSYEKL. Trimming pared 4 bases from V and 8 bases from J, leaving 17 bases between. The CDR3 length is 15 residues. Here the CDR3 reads CASSLGGSTGGELFF. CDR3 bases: TGCGCCAGCAGCCTTGGGGGATCGACTGGAGGGGAGCTGTTTTTT.

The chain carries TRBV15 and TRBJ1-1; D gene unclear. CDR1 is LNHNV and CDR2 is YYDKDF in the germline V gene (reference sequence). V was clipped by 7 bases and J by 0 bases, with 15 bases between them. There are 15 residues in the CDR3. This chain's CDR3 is CATIISFLMNTEAFF. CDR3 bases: TGTGCCACCATAATATCGTTTCTCATGAACACTGAAGCTTTCTTT. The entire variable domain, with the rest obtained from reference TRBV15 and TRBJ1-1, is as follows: DAMVIQNPRYQVTQFGKPVTLSCSQTLNHNVMYWYQQKSSQAPKLLFHYYDKDFNNEADTPDNFQSRRPNTSFCFLDIRSPGLGDTAMYLCATIISFLMNTEAFFGQGTRLTVV.

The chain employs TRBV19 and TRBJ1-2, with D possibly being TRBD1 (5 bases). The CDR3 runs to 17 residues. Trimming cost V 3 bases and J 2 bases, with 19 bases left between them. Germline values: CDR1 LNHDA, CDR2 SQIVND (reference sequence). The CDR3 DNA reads TGTGCCAGTAGTATCACAGGCCCTAGCGTTGGAAACTATGGCTACACCTTC. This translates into CASSITGPSVGNYGYTF.

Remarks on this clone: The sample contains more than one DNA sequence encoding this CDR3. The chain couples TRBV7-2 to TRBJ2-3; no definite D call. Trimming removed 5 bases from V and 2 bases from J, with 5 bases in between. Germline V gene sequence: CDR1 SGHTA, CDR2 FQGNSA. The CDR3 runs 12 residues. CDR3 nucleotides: TGTGCCAGCAGCCCGTACACAGATACGCAGTATTTT. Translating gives CASSPYTDTQYF.

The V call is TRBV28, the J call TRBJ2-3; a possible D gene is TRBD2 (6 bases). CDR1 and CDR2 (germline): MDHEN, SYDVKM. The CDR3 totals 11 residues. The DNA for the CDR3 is TGTGCTACCGGGGGACCCAGTACGCAGTATTTT. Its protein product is CATGGPSTQYF.

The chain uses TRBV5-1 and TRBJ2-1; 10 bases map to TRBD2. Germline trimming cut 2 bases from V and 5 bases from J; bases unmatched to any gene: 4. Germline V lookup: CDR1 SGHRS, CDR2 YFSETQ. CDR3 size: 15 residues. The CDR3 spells CASSLELAGHNEQFF. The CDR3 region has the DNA TGCGCCAGCAGCTTAGAACTAGCGGGACACAATGAGCAGTTCTTC.

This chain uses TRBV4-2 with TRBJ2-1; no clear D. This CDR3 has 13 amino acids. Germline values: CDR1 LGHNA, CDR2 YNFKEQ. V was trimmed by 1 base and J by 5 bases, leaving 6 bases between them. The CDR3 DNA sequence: TGTGCCAGCAGCCAAGTAAGCGACAATGAGCAGTTCTTC. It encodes CASSQVSDNEQFF.

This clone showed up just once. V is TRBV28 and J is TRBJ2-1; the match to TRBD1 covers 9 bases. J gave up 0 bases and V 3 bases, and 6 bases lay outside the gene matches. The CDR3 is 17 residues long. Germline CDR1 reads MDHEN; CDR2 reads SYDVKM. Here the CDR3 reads CASSFHRGLSSYNEQFF. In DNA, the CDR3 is TGTGCCAGCAGTTTCCACAGGGGGCTTAGCTCCTACAATGAGCAGTTCTTC.

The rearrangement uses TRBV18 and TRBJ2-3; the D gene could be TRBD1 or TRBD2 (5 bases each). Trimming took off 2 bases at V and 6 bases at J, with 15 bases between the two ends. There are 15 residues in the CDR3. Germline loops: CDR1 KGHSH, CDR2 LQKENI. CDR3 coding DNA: TGTGCCAGCTCACCAAGCTTCGACCGGGACGATACGCAGTATTTT. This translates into CASSPSFDRDDTQYF.

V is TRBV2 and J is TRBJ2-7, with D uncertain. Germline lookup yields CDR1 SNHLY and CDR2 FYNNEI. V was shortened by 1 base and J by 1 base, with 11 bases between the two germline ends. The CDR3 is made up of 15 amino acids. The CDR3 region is CASSEVVRASYEQYF. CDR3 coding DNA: TGTGCCAGCAGTGAAGTCGTTCGAGCTTCCTACGAGCAGTACTTC.

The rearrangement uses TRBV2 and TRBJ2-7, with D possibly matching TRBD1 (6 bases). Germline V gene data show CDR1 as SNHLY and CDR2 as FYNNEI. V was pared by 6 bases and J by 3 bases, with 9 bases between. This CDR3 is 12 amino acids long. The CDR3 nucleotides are TGTGCCAGCAGCCGGGACAACTACGAGCAGTACTTC. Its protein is CASSRDNYEQYF.

The CDR3 nucleotides are TGTGCCAGCTCACCAACCAGGGGGCTGGTTAGTGAAAAACTGTTTTTT. Its translation: CASSPTRGLVSEKLFF. The chain employs TRBV18 and TRBJ1-4; TRBD1 aligns across 8 bases. Germline CDR1 KGHSH, CDR2 LQKENI. Trimming removed 2 bases from V and 7 bases from J; junction bases left unmatched: 9. The CDR3 extends over 16 amino acids.

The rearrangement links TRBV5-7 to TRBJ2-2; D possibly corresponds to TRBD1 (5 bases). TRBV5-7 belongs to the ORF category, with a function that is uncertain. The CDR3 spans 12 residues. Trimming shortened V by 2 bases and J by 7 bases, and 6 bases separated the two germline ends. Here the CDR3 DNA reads TGTGCCAGCAGCTTAGGGGTCGGGGAGCTGTTTTTT. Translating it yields CASSLGVGELFF.